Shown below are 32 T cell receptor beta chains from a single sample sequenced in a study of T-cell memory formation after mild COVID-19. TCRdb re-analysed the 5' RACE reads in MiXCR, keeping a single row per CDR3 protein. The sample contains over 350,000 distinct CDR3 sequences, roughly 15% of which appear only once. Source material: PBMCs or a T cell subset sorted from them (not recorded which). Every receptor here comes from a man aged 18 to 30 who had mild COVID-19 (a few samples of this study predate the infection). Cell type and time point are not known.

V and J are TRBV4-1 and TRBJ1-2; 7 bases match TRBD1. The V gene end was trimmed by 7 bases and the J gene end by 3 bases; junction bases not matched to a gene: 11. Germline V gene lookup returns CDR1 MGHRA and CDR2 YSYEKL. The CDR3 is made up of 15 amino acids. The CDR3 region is CASTWGGQIHYGYTF. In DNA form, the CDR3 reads TGCGCCAGCACCTGGGGGGGACAGATTCACTATGGCTACACCTTC.

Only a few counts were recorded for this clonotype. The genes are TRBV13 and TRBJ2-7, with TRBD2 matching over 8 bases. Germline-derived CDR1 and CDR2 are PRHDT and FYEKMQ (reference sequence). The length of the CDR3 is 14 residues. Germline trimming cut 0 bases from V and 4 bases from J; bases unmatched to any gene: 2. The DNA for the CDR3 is TGTGCCAGCAGCTTAGGTGCTAGCGGGTACGAGCAGTACGTC. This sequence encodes CASSLGASGYEQYV.

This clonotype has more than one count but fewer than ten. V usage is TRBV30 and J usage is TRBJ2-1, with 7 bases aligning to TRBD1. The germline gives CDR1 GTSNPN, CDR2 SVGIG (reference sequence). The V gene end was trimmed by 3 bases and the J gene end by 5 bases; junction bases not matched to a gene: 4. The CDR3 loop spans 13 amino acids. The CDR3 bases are TGTGCCTGGAGGTCAACAGGGGACAATGAGCAGTTCTTC. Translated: CAWRSTGDNEQFF.

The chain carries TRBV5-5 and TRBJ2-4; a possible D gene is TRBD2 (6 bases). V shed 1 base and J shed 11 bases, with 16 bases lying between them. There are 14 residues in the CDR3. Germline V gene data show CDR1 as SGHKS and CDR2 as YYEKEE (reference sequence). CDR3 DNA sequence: TGTGCCAGCAGCTTGAGGTCCCCAAGGGAGGTTCAGTACTTC. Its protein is CASSLRSPREVQYF.

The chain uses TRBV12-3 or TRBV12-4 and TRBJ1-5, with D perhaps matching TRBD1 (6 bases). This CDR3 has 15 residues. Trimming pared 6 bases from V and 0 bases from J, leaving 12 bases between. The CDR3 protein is CASSPDRYSNQPQHF. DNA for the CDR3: TGTGCCAGCAGCCCGGACAGATATAGCAATCAGCCCCAGCATTTT.

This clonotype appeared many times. The CDR3 loop reads CASSLGTGGALVSPLHF. For the CDR3, the DNA is TGCGCCAGCAGCTTGGGGACAGGGGGCGCGTTGGTGTCACCCCTCCACTTT. This chain connects TRBV5-1 to TRBJ1-6; 11 bases fit TRBD1. V lost 0 bases and J lost 10; bases outside the gene matches: 9. In germline, CDR1 is SGHRS, CDR2 YFSETQ. The CDR3 is made up of 17 amino acids. Based on the CDR3 plus reference TRBV5-1 and TRBJ1-6, the full variable domain is KAGVTQTPRYLIKTRGQQVTLSCSPISGHRSVSWYQQTPGQGLQFLFEYFSETQRNKGNFPGRFSGRQFSNSRSEMNVSTLELGDSALYLCASSLGTGGALVSPLHFGNGTRLTVT.

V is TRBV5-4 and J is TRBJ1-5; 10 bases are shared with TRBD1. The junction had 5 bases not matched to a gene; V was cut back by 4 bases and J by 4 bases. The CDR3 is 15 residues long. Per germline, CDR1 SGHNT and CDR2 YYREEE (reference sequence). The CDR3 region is CASSRGDRGNQPQHF. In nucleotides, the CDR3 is TGTGCCAGCAGCCGCGGGGACAGGGGAAATCAGCCCCAGCATTTT. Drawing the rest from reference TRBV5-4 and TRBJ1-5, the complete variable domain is ETGVTQSPTHLIKTRGQQVTLRCSSQSGHNTVSWYQQALGQGPQFIFQYYREEENGRGNFPPRFSGLQFPNYSSELNVNALELDDSALYLCASSRGDRGNQPQHFGDGTRLSIL.

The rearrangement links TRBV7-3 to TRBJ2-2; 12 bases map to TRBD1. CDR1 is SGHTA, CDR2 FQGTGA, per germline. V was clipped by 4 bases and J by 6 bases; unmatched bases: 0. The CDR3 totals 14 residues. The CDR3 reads CASSWDRGPGELFF. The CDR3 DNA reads TGTGCCAGCAGCTGGGACAGGGGGCCCGGGGAGCTGTTTTTT. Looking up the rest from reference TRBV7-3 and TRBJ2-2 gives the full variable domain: GAGVSQTPSNKVTEKGKYVELRCDPISGHTALYWYRQSLGQGPEFLIYFQGTGAADDSGLPNDRFFAVRPEGSVSTLKIQRTERGDSAVYLCASSWDRGPGELFFGEGSRLTVL.

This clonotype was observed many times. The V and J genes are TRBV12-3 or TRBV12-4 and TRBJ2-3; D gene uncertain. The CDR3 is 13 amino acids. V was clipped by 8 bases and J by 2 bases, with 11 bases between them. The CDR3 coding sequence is TGTGCCAGCCGGAAAGACCTCACAGATACGCAGTATTTT. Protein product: CASRKDLTDTQYF.

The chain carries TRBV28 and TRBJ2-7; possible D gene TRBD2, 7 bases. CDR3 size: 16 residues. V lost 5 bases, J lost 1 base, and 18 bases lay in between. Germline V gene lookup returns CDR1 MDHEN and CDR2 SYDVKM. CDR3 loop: CASSTLGGVKSYEQYF. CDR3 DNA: TGTGCCAGCAGTACACTAGGGGGGGTTAAGTCCTACGAGCAGTACTTC. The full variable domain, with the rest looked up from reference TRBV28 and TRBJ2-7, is DVKVTQSSRYLVKRTGEKVFLECVQDMDHENMFWYRQDPGLGLRLIYFSYDVKMKEKGDIPEGYSVSREKKERFSLILESASTNQTSMYLCASSTLGGVKSYEQYFGPGTRLTVT.

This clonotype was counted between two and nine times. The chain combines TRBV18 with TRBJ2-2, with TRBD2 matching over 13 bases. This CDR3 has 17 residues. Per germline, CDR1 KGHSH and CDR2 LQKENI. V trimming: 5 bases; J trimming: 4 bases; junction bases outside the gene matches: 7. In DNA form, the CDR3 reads TGTGCCAGCTCAATCGGACTAGCGGGGGATACCACCGGGGAGCTGTTTTTT. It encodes CASSIGLAGDTTGELFF.

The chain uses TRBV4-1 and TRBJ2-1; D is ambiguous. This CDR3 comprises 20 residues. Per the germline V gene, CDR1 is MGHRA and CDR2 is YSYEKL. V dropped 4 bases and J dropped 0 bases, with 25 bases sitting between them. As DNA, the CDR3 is TGCGCCAGCAGCCTTCCCCCGGACCTAAGATACCAGAGCTCCTACAATGAGCAGTTCTTC. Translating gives CASSLPPDLRYQSSYNEQFF.

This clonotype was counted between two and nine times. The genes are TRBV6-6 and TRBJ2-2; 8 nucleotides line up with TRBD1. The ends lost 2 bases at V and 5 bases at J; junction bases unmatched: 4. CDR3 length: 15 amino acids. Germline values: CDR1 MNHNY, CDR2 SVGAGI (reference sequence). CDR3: CASSYGQGGTGELFF. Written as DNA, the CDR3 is TGTGCCAGCAGTTACGGACAGGGAGGTACCGGGGAGCTGTTTTTT.

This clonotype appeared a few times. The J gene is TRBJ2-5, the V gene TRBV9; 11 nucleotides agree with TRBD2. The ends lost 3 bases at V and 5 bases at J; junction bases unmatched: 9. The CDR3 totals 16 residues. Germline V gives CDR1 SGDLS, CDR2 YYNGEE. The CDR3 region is CASSDDSGGAGETQYF. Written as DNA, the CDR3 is TGTGCCAGCAGCGACGATAGCGGGGGGGCCGGGGAGACCCAGTACTTC. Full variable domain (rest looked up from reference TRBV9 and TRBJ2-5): DSGVTQTPKHLITATGQRVTLRCSPRSGDLSVYWYQQSLDQGLQFLIQYYNGEERAKGNILERFSAQQFPDLHSELNLSSLELGDSALYFCASSDDSGGAGETQYFGPGTRLLVL.

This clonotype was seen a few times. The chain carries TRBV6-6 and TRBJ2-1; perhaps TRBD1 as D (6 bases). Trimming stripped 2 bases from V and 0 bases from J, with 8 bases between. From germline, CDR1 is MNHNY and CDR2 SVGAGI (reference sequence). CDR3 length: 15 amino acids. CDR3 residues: CASSYRGSSYNEQFF. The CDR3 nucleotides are TGTGCCAGCAGTTACAGGGGGAGCTCCTACAATGAGCAGTTCTTC.

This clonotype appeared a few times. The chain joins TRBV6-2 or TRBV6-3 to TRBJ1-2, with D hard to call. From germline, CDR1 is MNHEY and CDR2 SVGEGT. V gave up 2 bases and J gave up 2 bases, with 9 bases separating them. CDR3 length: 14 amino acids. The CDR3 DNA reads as TGTGCCAGCAGTTACACGGGGTTGAACTATGGCTACACCTTC. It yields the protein CASSYTGLNYGYTF.

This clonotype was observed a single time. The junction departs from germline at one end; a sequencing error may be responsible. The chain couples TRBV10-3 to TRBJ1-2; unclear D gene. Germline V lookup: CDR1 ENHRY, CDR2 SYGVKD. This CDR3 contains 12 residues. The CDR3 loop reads CAIRDPDPGYTF. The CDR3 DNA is TGTGCCATCCGTGACCCCGACCCGGGCTACACCTTC.

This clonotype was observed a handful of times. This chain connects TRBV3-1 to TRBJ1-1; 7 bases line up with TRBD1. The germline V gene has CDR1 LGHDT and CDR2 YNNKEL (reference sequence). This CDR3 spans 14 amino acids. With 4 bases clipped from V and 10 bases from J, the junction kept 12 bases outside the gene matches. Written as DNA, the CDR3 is TGTGCCAGCAGCCCCCTCCTTTCCAGACAGGGAGCTTTCTTT. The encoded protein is CASSPLLSRQGAFF.

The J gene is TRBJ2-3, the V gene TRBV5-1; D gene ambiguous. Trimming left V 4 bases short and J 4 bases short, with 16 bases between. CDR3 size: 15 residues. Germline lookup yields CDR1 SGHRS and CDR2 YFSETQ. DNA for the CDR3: TGCGCCAGCAGCCTGGAAACGGGCCGGTCAGATACGCAGTATTTT. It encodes CASSLETGRSDTQYF. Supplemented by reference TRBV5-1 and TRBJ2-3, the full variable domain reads KAGVTQTPRYLIKTRGQQVTLSCSPISGHRSVSWYQQTPGQGLQFLFEYFSETQRNKGNFPGRFSGRQFSNSRSEMNVSTLELGDSALYLCASSLETGRSDTQYFGPGTRLTVL.

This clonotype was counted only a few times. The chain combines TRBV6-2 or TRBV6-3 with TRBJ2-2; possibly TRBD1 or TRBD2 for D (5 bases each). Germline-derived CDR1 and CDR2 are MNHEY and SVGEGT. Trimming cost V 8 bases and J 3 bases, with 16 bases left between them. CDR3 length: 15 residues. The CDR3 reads CASQEPGRYTGELFF. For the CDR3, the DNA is TGTGCCAGCCAAGAACCGGGACGGTACACCGGGGAGCTGTTTTTT.

The CDR3 region has the DNA TGCAGCGTGGCTCGGGACAGGGGATTGTCTGAAGCTTTCTTT. Protein sequence: CSVARDRGLSEAFF. This chain uses TRBV29-1 with TRBJ1-1; 10 positions match TRBD1. The CDR3 is 14 amino acids. From germline, CDR1 is SQVTM and CDR2 ANQGSEA. The V and J ends lost 6 bases and 6 bases, in that order; junction bases with no gene match: 10.

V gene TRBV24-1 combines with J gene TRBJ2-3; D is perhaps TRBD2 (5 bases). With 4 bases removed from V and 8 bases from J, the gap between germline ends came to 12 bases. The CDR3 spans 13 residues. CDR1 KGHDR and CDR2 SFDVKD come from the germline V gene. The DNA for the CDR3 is TGTGCCACCAGTGACTATCCCCGGGGTACGCAGTATTTT. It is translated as CATSDYPRGTQYF.

In DNA, the CDR3 is TGCGCCAGCAGCCCTAGTACAGGGGTTCTCCAGCCCCAGCATTTT. It translates to CASSPSTGVLQPQHF. The rearrangement links TRBV5-1 to TRBJ1-5; 7 bases match TRBD1. The CDR3 covers 15 residues. J gave up 7 bases and V 4 bases, and 11 bases lay outside the gene matches. CDR1 and CDR2 (germline): SGHRS, YFSETQ. The full variable domain, with the rest looked up from reference TRBV5-1 and TRBJ1-5, is KAGVTQTPRYLIKTRGQQVTLSCSPISGHRSVSWYQQTPGQGLQFLFEYFSETQRNKGNFPGRFSGRQFSNSRSEMNVSTLELGDSALYLCASSPSTGVLQPQHFGDGTRLSIL.

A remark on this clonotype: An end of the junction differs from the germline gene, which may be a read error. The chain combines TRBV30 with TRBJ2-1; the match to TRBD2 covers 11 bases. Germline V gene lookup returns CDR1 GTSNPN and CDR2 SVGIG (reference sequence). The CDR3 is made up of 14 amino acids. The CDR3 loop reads CARRLAGTYNEQFF. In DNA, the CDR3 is TGTGCCCGGAGACTAGCGGGGACCTACAATGAGCAGTTCTTC.

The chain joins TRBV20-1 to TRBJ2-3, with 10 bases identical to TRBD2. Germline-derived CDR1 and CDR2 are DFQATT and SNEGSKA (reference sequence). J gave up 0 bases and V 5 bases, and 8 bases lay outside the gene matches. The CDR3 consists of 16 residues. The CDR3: CSAPAWTSGSTDTQYF. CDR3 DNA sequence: TGCAGTGCTCCAGCTTGGACTAGCGGTAGCACAGATACGCAGTATTTT.

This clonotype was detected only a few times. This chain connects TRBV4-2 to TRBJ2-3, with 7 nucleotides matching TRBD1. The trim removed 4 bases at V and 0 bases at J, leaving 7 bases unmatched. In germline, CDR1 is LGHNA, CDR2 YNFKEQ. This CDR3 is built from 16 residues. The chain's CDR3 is CASSPSPGQSTDTQYF. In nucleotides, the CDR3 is TGTGCCAGCAGCCCTTCACCGGGACAGAGCACAGATACGCAGTATTTT.

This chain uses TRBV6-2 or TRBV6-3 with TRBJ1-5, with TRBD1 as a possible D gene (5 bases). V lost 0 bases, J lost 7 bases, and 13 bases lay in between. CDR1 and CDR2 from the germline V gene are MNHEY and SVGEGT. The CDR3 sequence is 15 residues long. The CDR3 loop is CASSYSLQEYQPQHF. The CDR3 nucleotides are TGTGCCAGCAGTTACTCGCTACAGGAGTACCAGCCCCAGCATTTT.

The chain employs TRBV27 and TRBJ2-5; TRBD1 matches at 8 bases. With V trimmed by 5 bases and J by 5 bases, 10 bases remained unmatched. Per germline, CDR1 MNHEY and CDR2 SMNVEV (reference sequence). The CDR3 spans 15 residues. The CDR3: CASSLLQGVGETQYF. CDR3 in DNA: TGTGCCAGCAGTCTCCTACAGGGGGTGGGGGAGACCCAGTACTTC.

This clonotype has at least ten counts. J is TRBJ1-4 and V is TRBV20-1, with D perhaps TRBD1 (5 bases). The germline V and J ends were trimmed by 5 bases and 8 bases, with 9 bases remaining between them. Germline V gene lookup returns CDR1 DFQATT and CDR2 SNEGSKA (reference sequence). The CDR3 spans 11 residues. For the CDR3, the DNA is TGCAGTGCTGCCCGGGGGGAAAAACTGTTTTTT. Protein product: CSAARGEKLFF.

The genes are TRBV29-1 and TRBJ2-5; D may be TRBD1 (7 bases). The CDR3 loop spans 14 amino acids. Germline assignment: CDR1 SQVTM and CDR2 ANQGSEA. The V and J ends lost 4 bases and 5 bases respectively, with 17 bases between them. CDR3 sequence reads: CSVAWPQGRETQYF. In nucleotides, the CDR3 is TGCAGCGTTGCTTGGCCACAGGGGAGGGAGACCCAGTACTTC.

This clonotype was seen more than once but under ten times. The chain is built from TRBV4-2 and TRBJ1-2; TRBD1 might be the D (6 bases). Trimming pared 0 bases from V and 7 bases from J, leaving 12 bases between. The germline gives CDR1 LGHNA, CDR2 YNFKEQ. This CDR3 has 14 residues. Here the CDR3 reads CASSQEILGGGYTF. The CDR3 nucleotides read TGTGCCAGCAGCCAAGAGATCTTAGGGGGTGGCTACACCTTC.

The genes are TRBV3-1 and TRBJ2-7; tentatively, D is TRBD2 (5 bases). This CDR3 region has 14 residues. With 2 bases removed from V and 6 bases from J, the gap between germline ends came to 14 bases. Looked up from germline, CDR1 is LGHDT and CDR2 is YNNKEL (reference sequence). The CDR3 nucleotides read TGTGCCAGCAGCCAAAAAGGGAGCATCGCCGAGCAGTACTTC. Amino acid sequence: CASSQKGSIAEQYF.